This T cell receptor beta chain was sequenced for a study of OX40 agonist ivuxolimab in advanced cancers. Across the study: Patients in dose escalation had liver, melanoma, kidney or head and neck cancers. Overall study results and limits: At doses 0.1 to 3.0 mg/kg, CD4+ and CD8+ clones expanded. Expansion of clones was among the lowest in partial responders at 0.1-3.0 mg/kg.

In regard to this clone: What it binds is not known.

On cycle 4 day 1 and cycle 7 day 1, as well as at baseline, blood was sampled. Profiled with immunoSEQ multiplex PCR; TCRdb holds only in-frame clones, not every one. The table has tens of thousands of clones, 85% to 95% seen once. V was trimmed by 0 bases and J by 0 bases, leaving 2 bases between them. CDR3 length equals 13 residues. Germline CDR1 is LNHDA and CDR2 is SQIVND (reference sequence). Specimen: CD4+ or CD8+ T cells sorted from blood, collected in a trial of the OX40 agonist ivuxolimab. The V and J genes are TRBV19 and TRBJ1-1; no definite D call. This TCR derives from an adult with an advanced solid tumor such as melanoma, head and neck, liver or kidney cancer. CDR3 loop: CASSIDLNTEAFF. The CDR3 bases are TGTGCCAGTAGTATAGACCTGAACACTGAAGCTTTCTTT.